This T cell receptor (beta chain) originates from a study of cytomegalovirus exposure and HLA in healthy donors. Donors showed nominal health when sampled, although they likely had unrecorded immune exposures. Worth noting for this clone: Its specificity is unknown.

PCR was performed using 60 Vbeta and 13 Jbeta primers. Measured with immunoSEQ multiplex PCR; TCRdb has only the in-frame clones, and not every one. Among 150,000 to 200,000 clones listed, approximately 72% were seen once. Study results and caveats: TCR beta sequences reportedly predicted most subjects' HLA-A and HLA-B alleles accurately.

Sequenced: PBMCs. The receptor comes from a female donor in good health and CMV-seronegative.

The CDR3: CASSGGTGMRTGELFF. In DNA form, the CDR3 reads TGTGCCAGCAGTGGGGGGACAGGGATGCGCACCGGGGAGCTGTTTTTT. The chain combines TRBV6-1 with TRBJ2-2; 9 positions match TRBD1. The CDR3 totals 16 residues. The junction had 7 bases not matched to a gene; V was cut back by 4 bases and J by 4 bases. The germline V gene has CDR1 MNHNS and CDR2 SASEGT.